This entry concerns a single T cell receptor (beta chain). This clone was observed a few times. Its antigen is still unknown. No base quality information exists; no much larger clone differs at one position. In total, approximately 610 healthy bone marrow donors made up the cohort. At the time of sampling, every cohort member was nominally healthy, though immune exposures that went unrecorded were likely present. The donor tested CMV seronegative, placing the donor among the roughly 400 seronegative members of the cohort. Every donor gave a peripheral blood sample, and the peripheral blood mononuclear cells from that sample were used for TCR beta sequencing. Genomic DNA extraction from the blood cell samples was performed with the Qiagen DNeasy Blood Extraction Kit. The library relied on the immunoSEQ multiplex PCR assay. The multiplex PCR relied on a mix of 60 forward primers for TCR Vbeta segments and 13 reverse primers for TCR Jbeta segments. The CDR3 region of rearranged TCR beta genes was amplified from genomic DNA by a multiplex PCR assay. The Illumina HiSeq System was used to sequence the amplified TCR beta libraries as 87-base-pair reads. Per the original workflow: A later analysis tallied 75 million to 85 million unique TCR beta chains across the 666 repertoires, and about 10 million of those chains were shared by two or more donors. Raw reads were error-corrected and collapsed into unique sequences by a nearest-neighbor algorithm in which closely related sequences were merged to remove PCR and sequencing errors. To assign V, D and J gene segments, CDR3 sequences were aligned to IMGT reference sequences. For a sequence to be retained, a match of at least six nucleotides was required to both a V gene segment and a J gene segment. Rearrangements were classified as productive when the CDR3 lacked stop codons and remained in frame with V and J, and all other rearrangements were classified as non-productive. CDR3 was defined by IMGT convention, running from the second conserved V-encoded cysteine to the conserved J-encoded phenylalanine. In an earlier analysis of around 570 of the donors, sequences lacking an unambiguous match to a single V gene segment were excluded. In an earlier analysis of approximately 590 of the donors, V segments were called functional above 56.7% productive rearrangements and were called segregating when the between-donor standard deviation exceeded 5%. A statistical classification framework was built for diagnosing cytomegalovirus status from the catalog of TCR beta chain sequences. In a later analysis, TCR nucleotide sequences were compared against IMGT/GENE-DB human TR gene sequences so that V and J genes could be assigned. In a later analysis, CDR3 sequences and most-parsimonious VDJ recombination scenarios were assigned using the TCRdist pipeline. A later analysis defined each TCR beta chain by its CDR3 amino acid sequence plus V-gene family, and excluded reads lacking a unique V-gene family. As a way to deal with suspected cross-contamination and a sequencing artifact, a later analysis dropped 592 nucleotide sequences that were highly shared and had low generation probability. A later analysis calculated a clonal expansion index for each public chain from normalized within-repertoire ranks of inferred template counts. A later analysis computed generation probabilities with a VDJ recombination model fitted to out-of-frame rearrangements, and checked the results against IGoR. In a later analysis, hypergeometric tests were used to score TCR-TCR, TCR-HLA and TCR-CMV co-occurrence, with a repertoire-size bias correction applied to TCR pairs. To estimate false discovery rates, a later analysis permuted the HLA or CMV assignments 20 times. In a later analysis, co-occurring TCRs were grouped using DBSCAN, and TCRdist sequence similarity was added for clustering within HLA-allele-positive subsets. Co-occurrence clustering excluded repertoires with fewer than 30,000 or more than 120,000 public chains, plus five with anomalous nucleotide sharing. TCRdb obtained this table from immuneACCESS and retained in-frame rearrangements with V and J assigned. These tables miss some clones; where compared with another copy, unresolved V genes account for less than half of the shortfall, and the remainder is unexplained. Clone size and the V and J calls come from that table; the DNA yielded D and trimming. This sample is represented by about 140,000 clones; approximately 80% of them were singletons. The ten largest clonotypes hold 2% to 3% of the sample.

The data stem from a study of cytomegalovirus exposure and HLA in healthy donors (dated by TCRdb to between 2016 and 2019). Some background on the complete study: In an earlier analysis of several hundred of the donors, about 260 Gb of sequence data and about 110 million unique TCR beta sequences from 180 million or so T cells were reported. An early release covering over 500 HLA-typed donors comprised around 300 gigabases of sequencing data and around 80 million unique TCR sequences. The genetic ancestry cluster associated with self-reported Caucasian donors included 81% of the roughly 400 genotyped donors. The study aimed to test whether signatures of past pathogen exposure could be identified by cataloging public T cell receptors. The study used immunosequencing to profile the T cell repertoires of 666 subjects and linked those repertoires to cytomegalovirus serostatus. A separate validation cohort of approximately 120 different subjects was used in addition to the approximately 700-subject first cohort. The study combined high-throughput TCR immunosequencing, statistical association of individual TCRs with disease status, and machine learning to predict cytomegalovirus infection status. In a later analysis, previously published TCR beta repertoires from 666 donors were re-analyzed and high-resolution HLA genotyping was added so that TCR occurrence patterns could be studied. Rather than drawing on any new phenotypic data, the later analysis identified candidate immune exposures from TCR beta sequences and the way those sequences occurred across donors. To decide whether each TCR beta V gene segment behaved as functional or pseudogenic, an earlier analysis of fewer than 750 of the donors relied on high-throughput TCR beta sequencing. Donor age, sex, ethnicity and CMV serostatus were compiled together with the repertoire data. Genome-wide SNP genotypes for about 65% of the roughly 700 donors were used in a later genetic analysis, which treated that subset as a discovery cohort. Every repertoire in the discovery cohort had been generated on one and the same sequencing platform. Class I and class II HLA loci were covered by the typing at four-digit resolution. The number of typed donors differed by locus: about 620-640 for A, B, C, DRB1 and DQB1; some 540 for DQA1; approximately 610 for DPA1; and around 470 for DPB1. Four to six DR-DQ haplotypes were handled as single units for association and clustering because linkage in the cohort was strong. Among 300 to 500 genotyped donors of the cohort, an average of roughly 230,000 unique TCR beta nucleotide sequences was sequenced per donor, of which about 18% were non-productive. The paper's findings and limits, for the study overall: Presence/absence analyses assumed roughly uniform sequencing depth across donors, an assumption that may not hold. Correlated functional status among segregating V segments might reflect linkage disequilibrium, but an unknown experimental factor could not be ruled out. The authors suggested that the approach could potentially be generalized to other disease states and immunological phenotypes. A later genetic analysis associated a missense DCLRE1C variant with V-gene and J-gene trimming of TCR beta chains, and an independent cohort replicated the association. A group of highly shared sequence variants was considered likely to be a technical artifact of the sequencing pipeline. A further reported finding was that TCR beta sequences accurately predicted the HLA-A and HLA-B alleles for most subjects in the first cohort. Most TCR sequences were seen in very few donors, while some public TCRs were found in many individuals. Only TCR beta chains were sequenced in this cohort, and the absence of alpha or paired-chain data limited detectable features. Seventeen rarely observed V segments, including chromosome 9 orphons, were excluded from the earlier analysis of about 610 of the donors because counts were too low. HLA typing was unavailable for some donors at each locus, so association tests used only the typed subset. According to a later genetic analysis, donors in an Asian-associated ancestry cluster had fewer N-insertions in productive TCRs than the approximately 630-donor mean. In a later analysis, TCR association rates were found to vary across HLA loci, with the most associated TCRs seen for DRB1 alleles and the fewest for HLA-C alleles. In a later analysis, most CMV-associated TCR beta chains were found to appear HLA-restricted, with HLA associations seemingly driven largely by CMV exposure. At a false discovery rate of 0.05, a later analysis linked 15,000 to 20,000 TCR beta sequences to specific HLA alleles. In an earlier analysis of roughly 500 of the donors, most TCR beta V segments appeared in productive rearrangements about 90% or about 30% of the time, broadly matching IMGT annotations. According to a later analysis, parvovirus B19, influenza, CMV and Epstein-Barr virus appeared linked to several top co-occurrence clusters. CMV serostatus was the only immune exposure information available for the cohort. Some IMGT-functional V segments, including TRBV6-2 and TRBV6-3, could not be told apart with the 87-base-pair reads, so those segments were excluded. The study listed 150 to 200 TCR beta chains as associated with cytomegalovirus. When HLA alleles, especially DR and DQ, strongly co-occurred, attributing TCR associations to individual alleles was difficult. In a later analysis, HLA-associated TCR beta chains were found to be more clonally expanded and to have lower generation probabilities than equally common non-associated chains. The classifier was reported to diagnose cytomegalovirus status with high specificity and sensitivity in both the original cohort and the validation cohort. In vitro tests confirmed that a few of the cytomegalovirus-associated TCR beta chains recognize cytomegalovirus antigens.

The germline V gene (reference sequence) supplies CDR1 SGHNT and CDR2 YYREEE. Its CDR3 holds 13 amino acids, cysteine through phenylalanine. Only the CDR3 DNA stays, 39 bases, in frame from base 1. Deletion took 4 bases off V and 10 bases off J, with a span of 12 bases between the germline ends. The chain is encoded by TRBV5-4 joined to TRBJ1-6; TRBD1 is possibly the D segment (6 matching bases). The sequenced sample consisted of PBMCs. The receptor's source is a man in his fifties or sixties in good health and CMV-seronegative. The nucleotide sequence is given as TGTGCCAGCAGCGGGGGGGCAGAGTCACCCCTCCACTTT. The translation is CASSGGAESPLHF. Beyond the CDR3, the reference TRBV5-4 and TRBJ1-6 genes provide the residues; the full variable domain reads: ETGVTQSPTHLIKTRGQQVTLRCSSQSGHNTVSWYQQALGQGPQFIFQYYREEENGRGNFPPRFSGLQFPNYSSELNVNALELDDSALYLCASSGGAESPLHFGNGTRLTVT.